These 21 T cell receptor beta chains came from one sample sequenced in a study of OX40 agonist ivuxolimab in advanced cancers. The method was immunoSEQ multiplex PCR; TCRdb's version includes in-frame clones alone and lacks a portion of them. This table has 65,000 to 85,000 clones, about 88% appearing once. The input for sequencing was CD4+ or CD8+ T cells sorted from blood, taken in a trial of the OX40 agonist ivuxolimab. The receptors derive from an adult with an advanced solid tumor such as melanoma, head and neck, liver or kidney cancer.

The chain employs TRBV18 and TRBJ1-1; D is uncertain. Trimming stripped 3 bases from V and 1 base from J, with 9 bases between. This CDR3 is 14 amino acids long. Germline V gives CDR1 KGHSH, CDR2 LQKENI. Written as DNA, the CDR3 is TGTGCCAGCTCACCGTACTCAAAGAACACTGAAGCTTTCTTT. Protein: CASSPYSKNTEAFF. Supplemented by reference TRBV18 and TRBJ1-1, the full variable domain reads NAGVMQNPRHLVRRRGQEARLRCSPMKGHSHVYWYRQLPEEGLKFMVYLQKENIIDESGMPKERFSAEFPKEGPSILRIQQVVRGDSAAYFCASSPYSKNTEAFFGQGTRLTVV.

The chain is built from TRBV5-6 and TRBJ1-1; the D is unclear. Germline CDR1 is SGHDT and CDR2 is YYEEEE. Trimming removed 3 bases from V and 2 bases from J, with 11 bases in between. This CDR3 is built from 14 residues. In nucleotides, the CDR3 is TGTGCCAGCAGCTCGGGCCATTACAACACTGAAGCTTTCTTT. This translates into CASSSGHYNTEAFF.

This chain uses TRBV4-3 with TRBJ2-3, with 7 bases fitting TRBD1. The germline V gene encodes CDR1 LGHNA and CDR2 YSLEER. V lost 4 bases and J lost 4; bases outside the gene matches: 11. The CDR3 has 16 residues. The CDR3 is CASSRKSTGWSDTQYF. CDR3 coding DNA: TGCGCCAGCAGCCGCAAGTCGACAGGGTGGTCAGATACGCAGTATTTT.

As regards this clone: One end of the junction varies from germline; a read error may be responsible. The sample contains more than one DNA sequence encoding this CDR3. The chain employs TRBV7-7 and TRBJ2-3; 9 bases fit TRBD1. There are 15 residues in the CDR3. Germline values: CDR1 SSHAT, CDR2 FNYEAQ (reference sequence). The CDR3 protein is CASSLGTGNTDTQYF. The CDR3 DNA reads TGTGCTAGCAGCCTCGGGACAGGGAACACAGATACGCAGTATTTT.

CDR3 in amino acids: CASSPFTSGRALNEQYF. CDR3 nucleotide sequence: TGTGCCAGCTCACCATTTACTAGCGGGAGGGCCCTTAACGAGCAGTACTTC. The V and J genes are TRBV18 and TRBJ2-7; 13 bases align to TRBD2. This CDR3 contains 17 residues. The trim removed 2 bases at V and 5 bases at J, leaving 9 bases unmatched. Germline V gene lookup returns CDR1 KGHSH and CDR2 LQKENI.

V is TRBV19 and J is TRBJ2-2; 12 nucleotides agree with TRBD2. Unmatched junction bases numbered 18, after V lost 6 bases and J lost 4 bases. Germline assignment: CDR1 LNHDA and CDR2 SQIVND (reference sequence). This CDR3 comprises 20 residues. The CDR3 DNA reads TGTGCCAGTAGCCAACCCAGGGCTACTAGCGGGAGGCGGTTCACCGGGGAGCTGTTTTTT. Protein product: CASSQPRATSGRRFTGELFF.

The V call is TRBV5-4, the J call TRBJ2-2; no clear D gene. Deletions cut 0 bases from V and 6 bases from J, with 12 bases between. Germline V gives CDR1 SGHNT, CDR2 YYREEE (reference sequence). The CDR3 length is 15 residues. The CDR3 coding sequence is TGTGCCAGCAGCTTGGAAATTCCCAGGTCCGGGGAGCTGTTTTTT. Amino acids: CASSLEIPRSGELFF.

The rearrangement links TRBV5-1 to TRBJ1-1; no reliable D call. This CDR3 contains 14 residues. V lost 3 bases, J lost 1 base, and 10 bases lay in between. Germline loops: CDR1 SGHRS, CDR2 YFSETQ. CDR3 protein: CASSSYRKNTEAFF. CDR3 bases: TGCGCCAGCAGCTCCTATAGAAAGAACACTGAAGCTTTCTTT.

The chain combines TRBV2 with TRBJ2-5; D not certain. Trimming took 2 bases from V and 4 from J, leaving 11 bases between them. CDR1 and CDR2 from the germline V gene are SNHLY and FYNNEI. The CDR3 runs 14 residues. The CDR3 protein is CASSELQPPETQYF. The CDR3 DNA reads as TGTGCCAGCAGTGAATTACAACCACCAGAGACCCAGTACTTC.

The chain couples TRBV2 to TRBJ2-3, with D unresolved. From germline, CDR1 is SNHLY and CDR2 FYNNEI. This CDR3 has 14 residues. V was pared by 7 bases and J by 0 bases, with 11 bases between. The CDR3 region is CASTRLDSTDTQYF. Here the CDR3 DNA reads TGTGCCAGCACTAGACTGGACAGCACAGATACGCAGTATTTT.

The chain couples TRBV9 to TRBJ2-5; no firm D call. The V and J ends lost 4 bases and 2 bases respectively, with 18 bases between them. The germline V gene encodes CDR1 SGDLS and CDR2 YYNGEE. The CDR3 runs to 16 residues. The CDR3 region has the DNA TGTGCCAGCAGCCTAGGAGCTACAGCAGCTCAAGAGACCCAGTACTTC. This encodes CASSLGATAAQETQYF.

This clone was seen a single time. The CDR3 DNA sequence: TGCGCCAGCAGCTCAGGACGGTCTAAGGGGAGTTGGACTGAAGCTTTCTTT. This codes for CASSSGRSKGSWTEAFF. This rearrangement joins TRBV5-1 to TRBJ1-1; TRBD1 might be the D (5 bases). CDR3 length: 17 residues. Germline loops: CDR1 SGHRS, CDR2 YFSETQ. V lost 3 bases, J lost 5 bases, and 23 bases lay in between.

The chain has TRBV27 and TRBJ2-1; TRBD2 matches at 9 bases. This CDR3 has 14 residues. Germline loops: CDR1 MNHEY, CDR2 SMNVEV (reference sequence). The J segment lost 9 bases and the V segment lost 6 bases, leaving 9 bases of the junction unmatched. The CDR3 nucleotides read TGTGCCAGCAGGGGCGGGGGGGCTAGCAGTGAGCAGTTCTTC. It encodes CASRGGGASSEQFF.

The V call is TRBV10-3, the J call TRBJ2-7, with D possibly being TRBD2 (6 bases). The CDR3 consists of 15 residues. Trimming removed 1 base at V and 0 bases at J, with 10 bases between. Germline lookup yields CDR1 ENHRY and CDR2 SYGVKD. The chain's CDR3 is CAISEFGGNSYEQYF. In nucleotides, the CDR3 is TGTGCCATCAGTGAGTTTGGAGGGAACTCCTACGAGCAGTACTTC.

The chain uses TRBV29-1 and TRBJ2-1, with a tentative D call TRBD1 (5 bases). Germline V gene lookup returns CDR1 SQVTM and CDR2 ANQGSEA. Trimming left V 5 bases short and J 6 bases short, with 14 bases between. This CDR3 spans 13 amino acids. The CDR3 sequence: CSVRDQRGNEQFF. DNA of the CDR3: TGCAGCGTTCGTGATCAAAGGGGCAATGAGCAGTTCTTC.

CDR3 residues: CASSVSLANEQFF. For the CDR3, the DNA is TGTGCCAGCAGCGTAAGTCTAGCCAATGAGCAGTTCTTC. The gene calls are TRBV9 and TRBJ2-1; D might be TRBD2 (5 bases). Germline V CDR1 and CDR2: SGDLS, YYNGEE. V gave up 1 base and J gave up 6 bases, with 8 bases separating them. CDR3 length: 13 amino acids.

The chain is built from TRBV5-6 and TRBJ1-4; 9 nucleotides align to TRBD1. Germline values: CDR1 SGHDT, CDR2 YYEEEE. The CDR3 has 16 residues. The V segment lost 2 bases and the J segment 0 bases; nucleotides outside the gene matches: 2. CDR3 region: CASSFGTGPTNEKLFF. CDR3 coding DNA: TGTGCCAGCAGCTTCGGGACAGGGCCAACTAATGAAAAACTGTTTTTT.

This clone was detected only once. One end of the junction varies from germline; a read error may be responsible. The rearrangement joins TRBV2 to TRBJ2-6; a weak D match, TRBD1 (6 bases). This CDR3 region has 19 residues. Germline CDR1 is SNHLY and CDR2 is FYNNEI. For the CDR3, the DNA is TGTGCCAGCAGCGAAGATATCCCAGGGGCCAACTCTGGGGCCAACGTCCTGACTTTC. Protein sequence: CASSEDIPGANSGANVLTF.

In DNA, the CDR3 is TGTGCCAGCAGCTTAGCGACGGGGGAATACGAGCAGTACTTC. Residues: CASSLATGEYEQYF. The chain recombines TRBV7-6 with TRBJ2-7; the D gene is possibly TRBD2 (6 bases). The CDR3 extends over 14 amino acids. Germline CDR1 and CDR2: SGHVS and FNYEAQ. V lost 0 bases and J lost 4, with 10 bases in between. The variable domain in full, completed from reference TRBV7-6 and TRBJ2-7, reads GAGVSQSPRYKVTKRGQDVALRCDPISGHVSLYWYRQALGQGPEFLTYFNYEAQQDKSGLPNDRFSAERPEGSISTLTIQRTEQRDSAMYRCASSLATGEYEQYFGPGTRLTVT.

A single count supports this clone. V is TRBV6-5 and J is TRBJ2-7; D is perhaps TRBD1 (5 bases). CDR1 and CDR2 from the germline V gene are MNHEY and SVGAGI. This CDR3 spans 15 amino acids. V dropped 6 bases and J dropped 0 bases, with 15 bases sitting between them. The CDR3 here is CASRMRQSYSYEQYF. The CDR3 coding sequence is TGTGCCAGCAGGATGCGACAGTCTTACTCCTACGAGCAGTACTTC.

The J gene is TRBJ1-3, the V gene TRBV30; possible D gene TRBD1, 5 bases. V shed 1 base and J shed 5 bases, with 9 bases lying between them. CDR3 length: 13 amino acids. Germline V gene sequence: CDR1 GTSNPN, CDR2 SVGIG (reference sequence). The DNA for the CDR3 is TGTGCCTGGAGTGCCGACAGCCGAAACACCATATATTTT. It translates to CAWSADSRNTIYF.